One and the same sample provided the 9 T cell receptor beta chains below, sequenced in a study of T-cell memory formation after mild COVID-19. TCRdb independently ran MiXCR on the 5' RACE reads; one entry per CDR3 protein. The table shows 250,000 to 350,000 distinct CDR3 sequences, with roughly 19% occurring only once. Sample: PBMCs or a T cell subset sorted from them (not recorded which). These receptors all stem from a man younger than 35 who had mild COVID-19 (a few samples of this study predate the infection). Cell type and time point are not known.

This clonotype showed up just a few times. The rearrangement joins TRBV7-2 to TRBJ2-3; no clear D gene. Trimming took off 2 bases at V and 1 base at J, with 7 bases between the two ends. There are 14 residues in the CDR3. Germline-derived CDR1 and CDR2 are SGHTA and FQGNSA. CDR3 protein: CASSLYRGTDTQYF. The DNA of the CDR3 is TGTGCCAGCAGCTTATATAGGGGCACAGATACGCAGTATTTT.

The chain recombines TRBV29-1 with TRBJ1-2; D might be TRBD1 (5 bases). V was shortened by 8 bases and J by 6 bases, with 16 bases between the two germline ends. CDR1 and CDR2 (germline): SQVTM, ANQGSEA. The CDR3 contains 12 residues. For the CDR3, the DNA is TGCAGCTCGGGGAGGGGTACAGATGGCTACACCTTC. It specifies CSSGRGTDGYTF.

There are a few counts of this clonotype. The chain recombines TRBV6-2 or TRBV6-3 with TRBJ1-1; D gene uncertain. Germline-derived CDR1 and CDR2 are MNHEY and SVGEGT. The CDR3 has 12 residues. V lost 2 bases, J lost 7 bases, and 8 bases lay in between. CDR3 in amino acids: CASSYQDGEAFF. CDR3 nucleotides: TGTGCCAGCAGTTACCAGGACGGTGAAGCTTTCTTT.

The J gene is TRBJ2-2, the V gene TRBV5-1; D is possibly TRBD2 (6 bases). Between the trimmed V and J ends, which lost 4 bases and 2 bases, there was a span of 18 bases. Germline CDR1 is SGHRS and CDR2 is YFSETQ. This CDR3 region has 17 residues. CDR3 nucleotide sequence: TGCGCCAGCAGCGCAGTCCGCGCGGGGAGAAACACCGGGGAGCTGTTTTTT. The encoded protein is CASSAVRAGRNTGELFF.

This clonotype was found a few times. The chain carries TRBV9 and TRBJ2-1, with TRBD1 as a possible D gene (6 bases). V shed 1 base and J shed 5 bases, with 10 bases lying between them. This CDR3 is built from 14 residues. The germline V gene encodes CDR1 SGDLS and CDR2 YYNGEE. The CDR3 is CASSVSGQNNEQFF. CDR3 bases: TGTGCCAGCAGCGTAAGCGGACAGAACAATGAGCAGTTCTTC.

The J gene is TRBJ2-1, the V gene TRBV29-1; D remains ambiguous. Trimming removed 6 bases from V and 3 bases from J, with 15 bases in between. This CDR3 spans 14 amino acids. CDR1 SQVTM and CDR2 ANQGSEA come from the germline V gene. As DNA, the CDR3 is TGCAGCGTGGGCGCGGTCGATCGCTACAATGAGCAGTTCTTC. As protein: CSVGAVDRYNEQFF.

The CDR3 reads CASSLADRGETQYF. For the CDR3, the DNA is TGTGCCAGCAGCTTAGCAGACAGGGGAGAGACCCAGTACTTC. The chain combines TRBV7-9 with TRBJ2-5; 8 nucleotides align to TRBD1. The length of the CDR3 is 14 residues. V was clipped by 0 bases and J by 4 bases; unmatched bases: 1. Germline CDR1 and CDR2: SEHNR and FQNEAQ (reference sequence).

This clonotype was recorded a few times. The chain links TRBV6-2 or TRBV6-3 to TRBJ1-2; the D gene is possibly TRBD1 (6 bases). This CDR3 is 14 amino acids long. Germline V gene data show CDR1 as MNHEY and CDR2 as SVGEGT. V lost 6 bases, J lost 4 bases, and 15 bases lay in between. This CDR3 is CASSSRGAIYGYTF. The CDR3, as DNA: TGTGCCAGCAGCTCCCGGGGGGCCATCTATGGCTACACCTTC.

This clonotype occurred a few times. This chain links TRBV7-6 with TRBJ1-4; D is undetermined. With 2 bases removed from V and 7 bases from J, the gap between germline ends came to 14 bases. Germline-derived CDR1 and CDR2 are SGHVS and FNYEAQ. This CDR3 comprises 15 residues. DNA of the CDR3: TGTGCCAGCAGCTTATCTGTGGGTTTTGCTGAAAAACTGTTTTTT. This gives the protein CASSLSVGFAEKLFF.